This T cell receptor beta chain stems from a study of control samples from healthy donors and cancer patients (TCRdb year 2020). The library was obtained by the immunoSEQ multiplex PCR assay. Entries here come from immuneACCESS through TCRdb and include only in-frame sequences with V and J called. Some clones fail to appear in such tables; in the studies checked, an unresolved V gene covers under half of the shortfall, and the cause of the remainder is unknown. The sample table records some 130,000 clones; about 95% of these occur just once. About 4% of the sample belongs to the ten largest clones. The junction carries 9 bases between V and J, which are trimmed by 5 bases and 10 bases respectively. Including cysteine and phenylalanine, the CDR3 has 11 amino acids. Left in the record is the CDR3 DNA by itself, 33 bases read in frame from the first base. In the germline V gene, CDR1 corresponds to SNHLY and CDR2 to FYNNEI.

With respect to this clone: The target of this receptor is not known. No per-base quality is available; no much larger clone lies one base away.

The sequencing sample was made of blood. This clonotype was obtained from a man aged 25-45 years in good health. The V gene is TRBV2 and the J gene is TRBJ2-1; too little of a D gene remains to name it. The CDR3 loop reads CASSPYEEQFF. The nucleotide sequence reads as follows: TGTGCCAGCAGTCCTTACGAAGAGCAGTTCTTC.